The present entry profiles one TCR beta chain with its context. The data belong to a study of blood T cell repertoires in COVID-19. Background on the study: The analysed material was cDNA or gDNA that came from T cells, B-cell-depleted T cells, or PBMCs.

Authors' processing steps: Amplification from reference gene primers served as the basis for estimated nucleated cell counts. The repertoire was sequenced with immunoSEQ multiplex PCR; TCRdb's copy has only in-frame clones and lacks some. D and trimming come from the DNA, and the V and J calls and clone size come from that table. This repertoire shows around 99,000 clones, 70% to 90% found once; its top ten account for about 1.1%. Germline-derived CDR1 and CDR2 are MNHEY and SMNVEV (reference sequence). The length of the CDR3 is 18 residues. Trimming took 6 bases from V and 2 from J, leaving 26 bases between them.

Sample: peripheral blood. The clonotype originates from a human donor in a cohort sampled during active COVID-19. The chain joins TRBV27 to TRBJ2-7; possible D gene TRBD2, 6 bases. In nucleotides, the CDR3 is TGTGCCAGCAGCCCCACCCCATACGCCCGGACTAAAGCCTACGAGCAGTACTTC. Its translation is CASSPTPYARTKAYEQYF.